The present T cell receptor beta chain was sequenced within a study of T cells in Graves' hyperthyroidism and ophthalmopathy. Study in general: Peripheral blood samples were taken at initial diagnosis, prior to any treatment.

Study outcomes and limitations: In validation, the model predicted ophthalmopathy. These predictions came a median about 6 months before onset.

The germline gives CDR1 LGHDT, CDR2 YNNKEL (reference sequence). The V end was cut by 4 bases, the J end by 4 bases, with 12 bases between. The CDR3 length is 14 residues. RNA transcripts were the template for amplifying TCR beta CDR3 regions. HTBI primers were the set used in a first-round RT-PCR of the TCR CDR3. Via MiXCR, TCRdb re-called the multiplex PCR reads, giving one row per CDR3 protein. The repertoire holds about 600,000 distinct CDR3 sequences, approximately 15% seen once, with around 3.5% in the top ten. This clonotype was found many times. Its antigen is not known. J is TRBJ2-3 and V is TRBV3-1; D gene uncertain. This receptor was identified in a woman aged 40 to 50 with Graves' ophthalmopathy. Sequenced material: blood. The CDR3 DNA reads as TGTGCCAGCAGCCTCCAGCCCCGGCCAGATACGCAGTATTTT. Translation: CASSLQPRPDTQYF.